These 2 T cell receptor beta chains were sequenced from one sample in a study of cytomegalovirus exposure and HLA in healthy donors. PCR involved 60 Vbeta and 13 Jbeta primers. TCRdb keeps only in-frame clones here, not all; method: immunoSEQ multiplex PCR. This table has approximately 240,000 clones, roughly 80% appearing once. Sequencing was carried out using PBMCs. These receptors were obtained from a woman in her 40s in good health and CMV-seropositive.

This clone was seen more than once but under ten times. The chain employs TRBV19 and TRBJ2-3, with D hard to call. Germline V gene sequence: CDR1 LNHDA, CDR2 SQIVND (reference sequence). V gave up 5 bases and J gave up 2 bases, with 5 bases separating them. The CDR3 is 12 amino acids. In nucleotides, the CDR3 is TGTGCCAGTAGTTTCCTCACAGATACGCAGTATTTT. Translation gives CASSFLTDTQYF. Supplemented by reference TRBV19 and TRBJ2-3, the full variable domain reads DGGITQSPKYLFRKEGQNVTLSCEQNLNHDAMYWYRQDPGQGLRLIYYSQIVNDFQKGDIAEGYSVSREKKESFPLTVTSAQKNPTAFYLCASSFLTDTQYFGPGTRLTVL.

V is TRBV19 and J is TRBJ1-1, with D possibly matching TRBD1 (6 bases). Between the trimmed V and J ends, which lost 8 bases and 5 bases, there was a span of 18 bases. The germline V gene has CDR1 LNHDA and CDR2 SQIVND (reference sequence). The CDR3 runs 14 residues. CDR3 sequence: CASYPGGGETEAFF. CDR3 sequence (DNA): TGTGCCAGTTACCCTGGAGGGGGGGAAACTGAAGCTTTCTTT. Drawing the rest from reference TRBV19 and TRBJ1-1, the complete variable domain is DGGITQSPKYLFRKEGQNVTLSCEQNLNHDAMYWYRQDPGQGLRLIYYSQIVNDFQKGDIAEGYSVSREKKESFPLTVTSAQKNPTAFYLCASYPGGGETEAFFGQGTRLTVV.